These T cell receptor beta chains were read from a single sample in a study of blood T cell repertoires in COVID-19. Assay used: immunoSEQ multiplex PCR; TCRdb lists only in-frame clones, some missing. The sample gives 150,000 to 200,000 clones, around 85% of which show up once; 2.1% is in the top ten. Sequenced input: peripheral blood. The receptors come from a man between 65 and 85 years old with active or convalescent COVID-19. CDR3s leave out the opening cysteine and the closing phenylalanine or tryptophan. Size tells how often a clone was seen (once, few, many) or the class of an expanded clone, and some rows leave it out.

TRBJ1-4,TRBV3-1/TRBV3-2,NA,ASSPRTAEKLF
TRBJ2-1,TRBV28,NA,ASRALSVTYNEQF
TRBJ2-3,TRBV10-1,NA,ASSDSTGVDTQY
TRBJ1-1,TRBV29-1,NA,SVVRGGVNTEAF
TRBJ1-1,TRBV4-3,NA,ASSQVAIRNTEAF
TRBJ2-7,TRBV6-5,NA,ASSRQEPYEQY
TRBJ2-3,TRBV10-1,NA,ASSKDSRTDTQY
TRBJ2-5,TRBV5-4,NA,ASSPTSGSRGETQY
TRBJ2-1,TRBV7-2,few,ASTRDRVGEQF
TRBJ2-1,TRBV19,NA,ASSIAQYNEQF
TRBJ2-1,TRBV11-2,NA,ASSFSGGTYNEQF
TRBJ2-6,TRBV19,NA,ASSTTVLSGANVLT
TRBJ2-3,TRBV7-2,NA,ASSLGATGGADTQY
TRBJ2-5,TRBV6-5,NA,ASSQGLNQETQY
TRBJ2-2,TRBV19,NA,ASSIGIPAGELF
TRBJ2-2,TRBV7-9,NA,ASSYSPTGNGELF
TRBJ2-5,TRBV27,NA,ASRLAGGQGTQY